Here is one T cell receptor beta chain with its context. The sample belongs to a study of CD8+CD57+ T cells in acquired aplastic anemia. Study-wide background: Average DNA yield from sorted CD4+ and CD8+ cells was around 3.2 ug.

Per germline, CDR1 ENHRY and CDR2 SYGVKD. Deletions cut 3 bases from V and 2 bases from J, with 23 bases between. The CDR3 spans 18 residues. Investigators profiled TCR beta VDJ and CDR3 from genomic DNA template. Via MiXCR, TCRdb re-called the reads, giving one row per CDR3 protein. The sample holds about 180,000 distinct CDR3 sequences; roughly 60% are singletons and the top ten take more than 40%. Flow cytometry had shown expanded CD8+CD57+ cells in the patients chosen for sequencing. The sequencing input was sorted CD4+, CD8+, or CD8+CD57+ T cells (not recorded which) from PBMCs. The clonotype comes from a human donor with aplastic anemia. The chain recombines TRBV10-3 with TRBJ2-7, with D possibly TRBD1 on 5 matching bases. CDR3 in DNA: TGTGCCATCAGTGACTTCTCCCCTACAGGCTTAACTCCCTACGAGCAGTACTTC. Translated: CAISDFSPTGLTPYEQYF.